This TCR beta chain was documented in a study of relationships among human T cell subsets. General study results and limits: Bead-based sorting did not rule out CD4+CD8+ double-positive cells.

The T cell receptor alpha and beta CDR3 regions were amplified from mRNA by semiquantitative ARM-PCR. ARM-PCR used tagged nested gene-specific primers, then communal superprimers for exponential amplification. TCRdb reanalysed the multiplex PCR reads using MiXCR and keeps one entry per CDR3 protein. The sample yields roughly 13,000 distinct CDR3 sequences, approximately 67% seen once. The Th1 cells were the flow-through after CD25, CD56 and CD294 bead selections. The sample holds a few counts of this clonotype. What it recognizes is unknown. The CDR3 has 14 residues. Germline V gives CDR1 SGHAT, CDR2 FQNNGV. V was pared by 0 bases and J by 3 bases, with 7 bases between.

This TCR derives from a man in his forties or fifties in good health. The genes are TRBV11-2 and TRBJ2-3, with D possibly TRBD2 on 5 matching bases. The sequencing sample was made of CD4+ Th1 cells sorted from blood. The CDR3 loop reads CASSLERGTDTQYF. The CDR3 DNA is TGTGCCAGCAGCTTAGAGCGAGGGACAGATACGCAGTATTTT.